The clone carrying this TCR beta chain was detected a few times. No antigen is known for it. TCRdb recomputed calls from the reads with MiXCR, one row per CDR3 protein. This sample carries roughly 730,000 distinct CDR3 sequences, around 31% of them seen once, and the ten largest clones take approximately 18%. This CDR3 is 15 amino acids long. Trimming removed 0 bases from V and 5 bases from J; junction bases left unmatched: 6. Germline V gene data show CDR1 as DFQATT and CDR2 as SNEGSKA (reference sequence). This specimen belongs to a study of T cell repertoires in cytomegalovirus infection. The receptor was isolated from a human donor in good health (CMV status not recorded). Some clones in this sample may be carry-over from other donors' samples. The sample was cultured PBMCs, taken from culture after CMV antigen stimulation. This rearrangement joins TRBV20-1 to TRBJ2-5, with 10 bases lining up with TRBD2. The chain's CDR3 is CSARDPASGGETQYF. The CDR3 region has the DNA TGCAGTGCTAGAGACCCGGCTAGCGGGGGCGAGACCCAGTACTTC.